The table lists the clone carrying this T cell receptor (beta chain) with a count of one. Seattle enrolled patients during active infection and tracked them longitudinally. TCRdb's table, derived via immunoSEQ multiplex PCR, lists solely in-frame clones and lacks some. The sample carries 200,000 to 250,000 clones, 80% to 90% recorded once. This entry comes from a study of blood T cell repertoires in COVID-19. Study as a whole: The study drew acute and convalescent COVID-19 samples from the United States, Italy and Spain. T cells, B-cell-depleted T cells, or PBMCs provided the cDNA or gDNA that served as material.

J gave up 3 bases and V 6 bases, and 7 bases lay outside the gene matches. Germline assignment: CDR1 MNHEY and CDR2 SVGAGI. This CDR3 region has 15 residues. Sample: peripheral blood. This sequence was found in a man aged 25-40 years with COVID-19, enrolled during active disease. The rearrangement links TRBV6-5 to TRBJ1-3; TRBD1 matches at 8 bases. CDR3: CASREDREGGNTIYF. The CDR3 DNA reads TGTGCCAGCAGAGAGGACAGGGAAGGTGGAAACACCATATATTTT.